Below, 20 T cell receptor beta chains from the same sample are listed, as sequenced in a study of technical replicates of blood from a handful of donors. Clones were read by immunoSEQ multiplex PCR, and TCRdb kept only the in-frame ones, dropping some. This table holds about 83,000 clones, 90% to 95% found once. The sample was T cells isolated from PBMCs. The receptors were gathered from a human donor in good health.

This sequence joins TRBV27 and TRBJ2-3, with 12 nucleotides matching TRBD2. Germline CDR1 and CDR2: MNHEY and SMNVEV (reference sequence). The CDR3 has 16 residues. V shed 3 bases and J 1 base; nucleotides not matched to a gene: 2. The CDR3 sequence is CASSFWTSGGTDTQYF. CDR3 in DNA: TGTGCCAGCAGTTTCTGGACTAGCGGGGGCACAGATACGCAGTATTTT.

The chain is built from TRBV28 and TRBJ1-5; the D gene is possibly TRBD1 (6 bases). The germline CDR1 and CDR2 sequences are MDHEN and SYDVKM. Trimming took 6 bases from V and 0 from J, leaving 12 bases between them. This CDR3 comprises 15 residues. CDR3 sequence (DNA): TGTGCCAGCAGAACGACAGGTTATAGCAATCAGCCCCAGCATTTT. It translates to CASRTTGYSNQPQHF.

The genes are TRBV14 and TRBJ1-3, with TRBD1 as a possible D gene (6 bases). This CDR3 has 16 residues. Per the germline V gene, CDR1 is SGHDN and CDR2 is FVKESK. Trimming removed 4 bases from V and 0 bases from J, with 13 bases in between. The CDR3 loop is CASSRWGTYSGNTIYF. Written as DNA, the CDR3 is TGTGCCAGCAGCCGGTGGGGGACATACTCTGGAAACACCATATATTTT.

For the CDR3, the DNA is TGTGCCAGCAGCCGACAGGGAAGACTGATATACGAGCAGTACTTC. Translated: CASSRQGRLIYEQYF. The chain links TRBV27 to TRBJ2-7; 7 nucleotides align to TRBD1. The CDR3 runs to 15 residues. Looked up from germline, CDR1 is MNHEY and CDR2 is SMNVEV (reference sequence). The junction had 12 bases not matched to a gene; V was cut back by 6 bases and J by 4 bases.

This clone was picked up one time. The J gene is TRBJ2-7, the V gene TRBV30; TRBD2 aligns across 8 bases. The CDR3 runs to 14 residues. Germline loops: CDR1 GTSNPN, CDR2 SVGIG (reference sequence). Trimming cost V 3 bases and J 3 bases; bases outside gene matches: 7. CDR3 in DNA: TGTGCCTGGAGCGCACTAGCGGCTAACTACGAGCAGTACTTC. It encodes CAWSALAANYEQYF.

V usage is TRBV15 and J usage is TRBJ1-1, with 11 bases lining up with TRBD1. J lost 6 bases, V lost 3 bases, and 6 bases had no gene match. CDR1 and CDR2 (germline): LNHNV, YYDKDF (reference sequence). The CDR3 runs 15 residues. The CDR3 loop reads CATSSPGQGVSEAFF. In DNA form, the CDR3 reads TGTGCCACCAGCAGTCCGGGACAGGGGGTGTCTGAAGCTTTCTTT.

The sample holds a few counts of this clone. V and J are TRBV5-4 and TRBJ1-1; 7 positions match TRBD1. V dropped 5 bases and J dropped 0; count of bases not matched to a gene: 1. Germline V CDR1 and CDR2: SGHNT, YYREEE (reference sequence). The CDR3 has 13 amino acids. This CDR3 reads CASRGQMNTEAFF. CDR3 DNA sequence: TGTGCCAGCAGGGGACAGATGAACACTGAAGCTTTCTTT.

The chain is built from TRBV10-2 and TRBJ2-7, with 7 bases aligning to TRBD2. CDR3 size: 14 residues. Trimming took 0 bases from V and 1 from J; bases not matched to a gene: 0. Looked up from germline, CDR1 is WSHSY and CDR2 is SAAADI. Here the CDR3 reads CASSESGGSYEQYF. The CDR3 coding sequence is TGCGCCAGCAGTGAGTCCGGGGGGTCCTACGAGCAGTACTTC.

CDR3 region: CASSRSGQGASEQYF. As DNA, the CDR3 is TGTGCCAGCAGCAGATCGGGACAGGGAGCGTCCGAGCAGTACTTC. The chain joins TRBV7-9 to TRBJ2-7, with 9 bases matching TRBD1. The CDR3 has 15 residues. CDR1 is SEHNR and CDR2 is FQNEAQ in the germline V gene (reference sequence). V lost 5 bases to trimming and J lost 6 bases; unmatched junction nucleotides: 11.

The chain recombines TRBV7-9 with TRBJ1-1, with D possibly TRBD1 on 5 matching bases. Trimming stripped 2 bases from V and 4 bases from J, with 14 bases between. CDR1 SEHNR and CDR2 FQNEAQ come from the germline V gene (reference sequence). CDR3 size: 15 residues. The CDR3 nucleotides are TGTGCCAGCAGCTTACCGGGGGGACGTAGCACTGAAGCTTTCTTT. Protein sequence: CASSLPGGRSTEAFF.

This clone was seen once. The chain joins TRBV4-1 to TRBJ2-3, with D uncertain. V shed 6 bases and J shed 0 bases, with 19 bases lying between them. CDR3 length equals 17 residues. CDR1 is MGHRA, CDR2 YSYEKL, per germline. DNA for the CDR3: TGCGCCAGCAGTCACCTAGGAAGAAGCCTTAGCACAGATACGCAGTATTTT. Translated: CASSHLGRSLSTDTQYF.

As DNA, the CDR3 is TGCGCCAGCAGCTTGGGTCCGGGTAACACTGAAGCTTTCTTT. Translating gives CASSLGPGNTEAFF. The V gene is TRBV5-1, the J gene TRBJ1-1; no firm D call. Germline V gene lookup returns CDR1 SGHRS and CDR2 YFSETQ. Trimming pared 0 bases from V and 2 bases from J, leaving 8 bases between. The CDR3 sequence is 14 residues long. The entire variable domain, with the rest obtained from reference TRBV5-1 and TRBJ1-1, is as follows: KAGVTQTPRYLIKTRGQQVTLSCSPISGHRSVSWYQQTPGQGLQFLFEYFSETQRNKGNFPGRFSGRQFSNSRSEMNVSTLELGDSALYLCASSLGPGNTEAFFGQGTRLTVV.

The rearrangement joins TRBV9 to TRBJ2-3; no definite D call. Germline lookup yields CDR1 SGDLS and CDR2 YYNGEE. Trimming shortened V by 4 bases and J by 4 bases, and 7 bases separated the two germline ends. The CDR3 is made up of 12 amino acids. CDR3 DNA: TGTGCCAGCAGCTCCCCCTCAGATACGCAGTATTTT. Amino acids: CASSSPSDTQYF.

The CDR3 DNA follows: TGCGCCAGCAGCCAAGATCAGGGTCTCTACGAGCAGTACTTC. Residues: CASSQDQGLYEQYF. The chain carries TRBV4-1 and TRBJ2-7; D is perhaps TRBD1 (5 bases). Trimming shortened V by 0 bases and J by 3 bases, and 9 bases separated the two germline ends. In germline, CDR1 is MGHRA, CDR2 YSYEKL. CDR3 length equals 14 residues.

This chain joins TRBV5-1 and TRBJ2-1; tentative D call: TRBD1 (7 bases). Trimming cost V 2 bases and J 8 bases, with 11 bases left between them. This CDR3 has 13 residues. From germline, CDR1 is SGHRS and CDR2 YFSETQ. CDR3 in DNA: TGCGCCAGCAGCTTCAGGGGGGCCGATGAGCAGTTCTTC. The encoded protein is CASSFRGADEQFF.

The J gene is TRBJ2-7, the V gene TRBV25-1; 9 bases match TRBD1. Trimming took 8 bases from V and 5 from J; bases not matched to a gene: 4. The CDR3 has 12 amino acids. The germline gives CDR1 MGHDK, CDR2 SYGVNS. The CDR3 DNA reads TGTGCCAGCGGGGACAGGGTGGACGAGCAGTACTTC. Translation gives CASGDRVDEQYF.

The chain recombines TRBV6-5 with TRBJ1-4; tentatively, D is TRBD1 (5 bases). In germline, CDR1 is MNHEY, CDR2 SVGAGI. Trimming removed 5 bases at V and 4 bases at J, with 8 bases between. The CDR3 contains 13 residues. The CDR3 bases are TGTGCCAGCAGTGAGGACATTAATGAAAAACTGTTTTTT. Translating it yields CASSEDINEKLFF.

V usage is TRBV7-2 and J usage is TRBJ1-5; 9 bases are a match to TRBD1. Germline CDR1 and CDR2: SGHTA and FQGNSA. With 6 bases clipped from V and 5 bases from J, the junction kept 8 bases outside the gene matches. CDR3 size: 15 residues. CDR3 nucleotides: TGTGCCAGCAGACCCACAGGGGGCAGGGATCAGCCCCAGCATTTT. Amino acid sequence: CASRPTGGRDQPQHF.

This clone showed up just a few times. The rearrangement links TRBV6-1 to TRBJ2-1, with D perhaps matching TRBD2 (6 bases). Germline CDR1 reads MNHNS; CDR2 reads SASEGT. The CDR3 length is 14 residues. V lost 9 bases and J 6 bases, leaving 18 bases between the germline ends. The CDR3 sequence: CASSQMRRGNEQFF. In DNA, the CDR3 is TGTGCCAGTTCCCAGATGAGGCGGGGCAATGAGCAGTTCTTC.

This sequence joins TRBV5-6 and TRBJ1-1; D remains unclear. V was clipped by 0 bases and J by 1 base, with 13 bases between them. There are 16 residues in the CDR3. CDR1 SGHDT and CDR2 YYEEEE come from the germline V gene. The CDR3 spells CASSLDSLKRNTEAFF. CDR3 bases: TGTGCCAGCAGCTTGGACAGTCTTAAGAGGAACACTGAAGCTTTCTTT. The full variable domain, rest sourced from reference TRBV5-6 and TRBJ1-1, is DAGVTQSPTHLIKTRGQQVTLRCSPKSGHDTVSWYQQALGQGPQFIFQYYEEEERQRGNFPDRFSGHQFPNYSSELNVNALLLGDSALYLCASSLDSLKRNTEAFFGQGTRLTVV.